The text below deals with one T cell receptor beta chain. Other DNA sequences of this sample code for an identical CDR3. The record originates from a study of cytomegalovirus exposure and HLA in healthy donors. This PCR relied on a set of 60 Vbeta primers and 13 Jbeta primers. Method: immunoSEQ multiplex PCR; TCRdb's copy keeps in-frame clones and lacks some. Of around 200,000 clones in the sample, about 85% are singletons; the top ten hold about a tenth. CDR3 length equals 15 residues. V lost 0 bases and J 1 base, leaving 10 bases between the germline ends. The germline V gene encodes CDR1 SGHRS and CDR2 YFSETQ.

This TCR was sampled from a woman aged 45-65 years in good health and CMV-seropositive. The sample taken for sequencing was PBMCs. J is TRBJ1-1 and V is TRBV5-1; D not certain. CDR3 nucleotide sequence: TGCGCCAGCAGCTTGGCCGGGGTTGGGAACACTGAAGCTTTCTTT. Its protein product is CASSLAGVGNTEAFF. The full variable domain, completed using reference TRBV5-1 and TRBJ1-1, is KAGVTQTPRYLIKTRGQQVTLSCSPISGHRSVSWYQQTPGQGLQFLFEYFSETQRNKGNFPGRFSGRQFSNSRSEMNVSTLELGDSALYLCASSLAGVGNTEAFFGQGTRLTVV.